This TCR beta chain was identified during a study of CD8 T cell repertoires and HIV-1 epitope variants. Study overall: Twenty-five autologous and known Gag and Nef epitope variant peptides each stimulated T cells separately. Controls were a CMV, EBV and flu pool, Ebola AY9, and no peptide. Epitopes were three Gag families plus Nef HW9 and YT9.

Profiled with immunoSEQ multiplex PCR; TCRdb holds only in-frame clones, not every one. In the table there are approximately 5,000 clones, less than 70% of which are singletons. Of note for this clone: The antigen is unknown.

V was clipped by 8 bases and J by 5 bases, with 24 bases between them. CDR3 length: 16 amino acids. The V gene is TRBV23-1, the J gene TRBJ1-1; maybe TRBD1 (5 bases). TRBV23-1 is treated as an ORF (open reading frame) with a function not yet certain. Sequenced input: cultured CD8+ T cells derived from PBMCs. The clonotype originates from a male donor with HIV. Here the CDR3 reads CASGVGTAPGRTEAFF. The CDR3 DNA sequence: TGCGCCAGCGGGGTCGGGACTGCCCCCGGCCGGACTGAAGCTTTCTTT.